These 26 T cell receptor beta chains were all obtained from the same sample, sequenced in a study of T cell responses to AZD1222 COVID-19 vaccine. The protocol was immunoSEQ multiplex PCR, while the TCRdb copy is restricted to in-frame clones and leaves out a portion. The sample holds 130,000 to 150,000 clones; roughly 89% are singletons and the top ten take over 1.5%. The sample was peripheral blood, taken on day 0 of AZD1222 vaccination. The receptors stem from an adult in good health.

The chain couples TRBV6-5 to TRBJ1-4; D perhaps matches TRBD1 (6 bases). Trimming took 4 bases from V and 3 from J, leaving 9 bases between them. The CDR3 is made up of 14 amino acids. The germline gives CDR1 MNHEY, CDR2 SVGAGI. The CDR3 DNA reads TGTGCCAGCAGTTCCAGGGGTGCTAATGAAAAACTGTTTTTT. Residues: CASSSRGANEKLFF.

The chain joins TRBV10-3 to TRBJ2-7; 9 bases are shared with TRBD1. From germline, CDR1 is ENHRY and CDR2 SYGVKD. The CDR3 has 14 amino acids. J lost 5 bases, V lost 5 bases, and 7 bases had no gene match. The CDR3 DNA reads TGTGCCATCAGTAAACAGGGGGCGCCCCACGAGCAGTACTTC. Translated, it gives CAISKQGAPHEQYF.

The V and J genes are TRBV30 and TRBJ1-2, with D tentatively TRBD1 (5 bases). Germline values: CDR1 GTSNPN, CDR2 SVGIG (reference sequence). Between the trimmed V and J ends, which lost 2 bases and 4 bases, there was a span of 17 bases. This CDR3 comprises 15 residues. CDR3: CAWSRIRRDLYGYTF. The DNA for the CDR3 is TGTGCCTGGAGTCGGATTAGGAGGGACCTCTATGGCTACACCTTC.

This clone was counted a single time. The V gene is TRBV24-1, the J gene TRBJ2-5, with D perhaps given as TRBD1 or TRBD2 (5 bases each). Trimming cost V 3 bases and J 2 bases, with 12 bases left between them. This CDR3 has 15 amino acids. The V gene's germline CDR1 is KGHDR and CDR2 SFDVKD. Written as DNA, the CDR3 is TGTGCCACCAGTGATACTTCCGGGGCACAAGAGACCCAGTACTTC. Translated, it gives CATSDTSGAQETQYF.

The genes are TRBV6-1 and TRBJ2-7; the D gene is possibly TRBD1 (5 bases). Trimming shortened V by 5 bases and J by 7 bases, and 9 bases separated the two germline ends. CDR3 length equals 11 residues. Germline CDR1 and CDR2: MNHNS and SASEGT. CDR3 DNA: TGTGCCAGCAGTCGGGCAGGGGAGCAGTACTTC. Its translation is CASSRAGEQYF.

The chain couples TRBV11-2 to TRBJ2-3; either TRBD1 or TRBD2 may fit D (5 bases each). The CDR3 runs 14 residues. The germline CDR1 and CDR2 sequences are SGHAT and FQNNGV. V was trimmed by 3 bases and J by 2 bases, leaving 9 bases between them. DNA for the CDR3: TGTGCCAGCAGCTTTAGGGGACCCACAGATACGCAGTATTTT. It specifies CASSFRGPTDTQYF.

The CDR3 DNA is TGTGCCAGACCGGAGGCAGGCCCTACCGGGAGAAACATTCAGTACTTC. This codes for CARPEAGPTGRNIQYF. V usage is TRBV27 and J usage is TRBJ2-4; a possible D gene is TRBD2 (6 bases). The germline V and J ends were trimmed by 9 bases and 6 bases, with 24 bases remaining between them. Per germline, CDR1 MNHEY and CDR2 SMNVEV (reference sequence). The CDR3 covers 16 residues.

The chain has TRBV4-2 and TRBJ2-1; D may be TRBD2 (5 bases). This CDR3 is built from 16 residues. Trimming left V 2 bases short and J 0 bases short, with 11 bases between. CDR1 LGHNA and CDR2 YNFKEQ come from the germline V gene. CDR3 sequence: CASSQIRGSSYNEQFF. Written as DNA, the CDR3 is TGTGCCAGCAGCCAAATACGCGGGTCCTCCTACAATGAGCAGTTCTTC.

This clone occurred a few times. The chain recombines TRBV5-5 with TRBJ2-3, with 7 bases matching TRBD2. The CDR3 extends over 15 amino acids. The V gene's germline CDR1 is SGHKS and CDR2 YYEKEE (reference sequence). J lost 5 bases, V lost 4 bases, and 10 bases had no gene match. CDR3 DNA: TGTGCCAGCAGCCGAATCGGGGAGGGGAGAGATACGCAGTATTTT. Encoded protein: CASSRIGEGRDTQYF.

This rearrangement joins TRBV11-3 to TRBJ2-7; D is undetermined. The germline CDR1 and CDR2 sequences are SGHNT and YENEEA. The CDR3 contains 12 residues. V shed 4 bases and J shed 2 bases, with 6 bases lying between them. In DNA, the CDR3 is TGTGCCAGCAGCTCCGGAACCTACGAGCAGTACTTC. This codes for CASSSGTYEQYF. Complete variable domain (other parts from reference TRBV11-3 and TRBJ2-7): EAGVVQSPRYKIIEKKQPVAFWCNPISGHNTLYWYLQNLGQGPELLIRYENEEAVDDSQLPKDRFSAERLKGVDSTLKIQPAELGDSAVYLCASSSGTYEQYFGPGTRLTVT.

The J gene is TRBJ1-1, the V gene TRBV28; the D gene is possibly TRBD1 (5 bases). CDR1 is MDHEN and CDR2 is SYDVKM in the germline V gene. Deletions cut 3 bases from V and 0 bases from J, with 14 bases between. The CDR3 spans 16 residues. CDR3 sequence (DNA): TGTGCCAGCAGTTTTTACCGGGGCGGCGTGAACACTGAAGCTTTCTTT. Encoded protein: CASSFYRGGVNTEAFF.

The V gene is TRBV27, the J gene TRBJ2-7; D unresolved. This CDR3 has 14 residues. V gave up 5 bases and J gave up 6 bases, with 17 bases separating them. Germline V gene lookup returns CDR1 MNHEY and CDR2 SMNVEV (reference sequence). CDR3 sequence: CASSTRLRSSEQYF. The CDR3 DNA sequence: TGTGCCAGCAGTACGAGGCTGAGAAGCTCCGAGCAGTACTTC.

The chain couples TRBV7-9 to TRBJ1-3; possible D gene TRBD1, 6 bases. This CDR3 has 20 residues. Trimming shortened V by 5 bases and J by 0 bases, and 26 bases separated the two germline ends. Looked up from germline, CDR1 is SEHNR and CDR2 is FQNEAQ (reference sequence). The CDR3 nucleotides are TGTGCCAGCAGCACTTCCTCCCACTTCCATCAGGGGTCCTCTGGAAACACCATATATTTT. Translation gives CASSTSSHFHQGSSGNTIYF.

V and J are TRBV30 and TRBJ2-7; perhaps D is TRBD1 or TRBD2 (5 bases each). The V and J ends lost 2 bases and 3 bases respectively, with 17 bases between them. The CDR3 consists of 15 residues. In germline, CDR1 is GTSNPN, CDR2 SVGIG (reference sequence). As DNA, the CDR3 is TGTGCCTGGAGTCCGGGGCAGGGACCCTACTACGAGCAGTACTTC. The encoded protein is CAWSPGQGPYYEQYF.

The V and J genes are TRBV6-5 and TRBJ1-2; tentatively, D is TRBD1 (5 bases). Trimming removed 5 bases at V and 6 bases at J, with 19 bases between. The CDR3 spans 15 residues. Germline V gives CDR1 MNHEY, CDR2 SVGAGI. In DNA form, the CDR3 reads TGTGCCAGCAGTCTTTTAGGGACCCGGAAGGATGGCTACACCTTC. As protein: CASSLLGTRKDGYTF.

The gene calls are TRBV27 and TRBJ1-1, with a tentative D call TRBD1 (5 bases). Germline CDR1 MNHEY, CDR2 SMNVEV (reference sequence). There are 17 residues in the CDR3. V gave up 0 bases and J gave up 0 bases, with 14 bases separating them. CDR3 in DNA: TGTGCCAGCAGTTTATCCACAGGAGTAGTGATGAACACTGAAGCTTTCTTT. This translates into CASSLSTGVVMNTEAFF.

The chain employs TRBV5-1 and TRBJ2-7, with D possibly matching TRBD1 (5 bases). V lost 1 base and J lost 2, with 13 bases in between. Germline values: CDR1 SGHRS, CDR2 YFSETQ. This CDR3 has 15 amino acids. CDR3 DNA sequence: TGCGCCAGCAGCTTGTTGGGGCAGAGGACCTACGAGCAGTACTTC. Its translation: CASSLLGQRTYEQYF.

The rearrangement uses TRBV30 and TRBJ2-5; the D gene is possibly TRBD2 (6 bases). The CDR3 is 14 amino acids. Germline lookup yields CDR1 GTSNPN and CDR2 SVGIG (reference sequence). V was clipped by 0 bases and J by 5 bases, with 13 bases between them. The CDR3 loop is CAWSVRRDRETQYF. CDR3 DNA sequence: TGTGCCTGGAGTGTAAGGCGGGACCGGGAGACCCAGTACTTC.

The V gene is TRBV11-3, the J gene TRBJ2-3, with TRBD2 matching 10 bases. Germline assignment: CDR1 SGHNT and CDR2 YENEEA. This CDR3 region has 15 residues. The V gene end was trimmed by 4 bases and the J gene end by 3 bases; junction bases not matched to a gene: 4. CDR3 sequence: CASSSQREGTDTQYF. CDR3 bases: TGTGCCAGCAGCTCCCAGCGGGAGGGAACAGATACGCAGTATTTT.

This chain uses TRBV24-1 with TRBJ1-3; no reliable D call. The V end was cut by 0 bases, the J end by 0 bases, with 8 bases between. The germline gives CDR1 KGHDR, CDR2 SFDVKD. The CDR3 is made up of 16 amino acids. In nucleotides, the CDR3 is TGTGCCACCAGTGATTTGAGCGGGAACTCTGGAAACACCATATATTTT. This codes for CATSDLSGNSGNTIYF.

V gene TRBV7-9 combines with J gene TRBJ2-1, with TRBD2 identical over 8 bases. Trimming removed 2 bases from V and 5 bases from J; junction bases left unmatched: 11. The CDR3 extends over 17 amino acids. CDR1 is SEHNR and CDR2 is FQNEAQ in the germline V gene (reference sequence). The CDR3, as DNA: TGTGCCAGCAGCTTAACTCTAGCGGGCAAAAGAGACAATGAGCAGTTCTTC. Translated: CASSLTLAGKRDNEQFF.

The chain recombines TRBV13 with TRBJ2-2, with D possibly TRBD2 on 5 matching bases. Germline V lookup: CDR1 PRHDT, CDR2 FYEKMQ (reference sequence). CDR3 size: 17 residues. Trimming removed 4 bases from V and 2 bases from J, with 17 bases in between. In nucleotides, the CDR3 is TGTGCCAGCAGCTCCGCGAGGAGGACTCTTAACACCGGGGAGCTGTTTTTT. It encodes CASSSARRTLNTGELFF.

This rearrangement joins TRBV7-3 to TRBJ1-1; a weak D match, TRBD1 (5 bases). CDR3 length: 15 residues. The germline V and J ends were trimmed by 5 bases and 0 bases, with 13 bases remaining between them. Germline CDR1 reads SGHTA; CDR2 reads FQGTGA. The CDR3 here is CASSHYGHMNTEAFF. In nucleotides, the CDR3 is TGTGCCAGCAGCCACTACGGACACATGAACACTGAAGCTTTCTTT.

The chain uses TRBV11-2 and TRBJ1-2, with 7 nucleotides matching TRBD1. In germline, CDR1 is SGHAT, CDR2 FQNNGV. This CDR3 spans 12 amino acids. Trimming cost V 5 bases and J 8 bases; bases outside gene matches: 5. The CDR3 bases are TGTGCCAGCAGCCGCCTACAGGGGGGCTACACCTTC. Translating gives CASSRLQGGYTF.

DNA of the CDR3: TGTGCCAGCAGACAGGACAGACTATATGGCTACACCTTC. Amino acid sequence: CASRQDRLYGYTF. The chain is built from TRBV6-6 and TRBJ1-2, with TRBD1 as a possible D gene (6 bases). Trimming took off 6 bases at V and 5 bases at J, with 13 bases between the two ends. The length of the CDR3 is 13 residues. The germline gives CDR1 MNHNY, CDR2 SVGAGI (reference sequence).

This chain links TRBV28 with TRBJ1-5; D uncertain. Looked up from germline, CDR1 is MDHEN and CDR2 is SYDVKM. The CDR3 spans 16 residues. The V and J ends lost 5 bases and 4 bases respectively, with 18 bases between them. DNA for the CDR3: TGTGCCAGCAGTCGAGGTCTGAGGCAGGTGAATCAGCCCCAGCATTTT. It yields the protein CASSRGLRQVNQPQHF.